Here is one TCR beta chain with its context. As processed by the authors: Amplification of reference gene primers provided the estimated nucleated cell counts. Profiled with immunoSEQ multiplex PCR; TCRdb holds only in-frame clones, not every one. The V and J calls and clone size were taken over from that table, and D and trimming were inferred from the DNA. Among roughly 500,000 clones listed, approximately 87% were seen once. Trimming took 3 bases from V and 5 from J, leaving 13 bases between them. The CDR3 totals 14 residues. The germline V gene has CDR1 ENHRY and CDR2 SYGVKD. Assignments of participants to cohorts depended upon their own reported clinical history. Recovered Cohort 3 donors showed two negative PCRs, clearance, or symptom resolution. These data are taken from a study of blood T cell repertoires in COVID-19. Study overall: COVID-19 samples, acute and convalescent, were from the United States, Italy and Spain.

The sequence came from a woman in her forties who had recovered from COVID-19. The sample taken for sequencing was PBMCs or T cells enriched from blood (not recorded which). The chain joins TRBV10-3 to TRBJ1-2, with D perhaps matching TRBD1 (6 bases). CDR3 in DNA: TGTGCCATCAGTGAAGGGACAACCCTTTATGGCTACACCTTC. Amino acid sequence: CAISEGTTLYGYTF.